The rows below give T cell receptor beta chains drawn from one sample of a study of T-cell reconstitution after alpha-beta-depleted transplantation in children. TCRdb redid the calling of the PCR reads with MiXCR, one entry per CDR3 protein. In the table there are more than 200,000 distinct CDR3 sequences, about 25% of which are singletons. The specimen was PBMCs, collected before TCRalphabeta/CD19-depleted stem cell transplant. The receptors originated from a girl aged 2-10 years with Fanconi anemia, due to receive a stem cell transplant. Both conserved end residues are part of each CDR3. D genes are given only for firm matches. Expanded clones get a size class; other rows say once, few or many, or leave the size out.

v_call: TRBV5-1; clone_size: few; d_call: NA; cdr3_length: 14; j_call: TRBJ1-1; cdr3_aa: CASNLLQGNTEAFF; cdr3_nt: TGCGCCAGCAACTTGTTACAGGGGAACACTGAAGCTTTCTTT
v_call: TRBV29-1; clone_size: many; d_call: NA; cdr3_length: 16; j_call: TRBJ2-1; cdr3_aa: CSVEDLLAGSYNEQFF; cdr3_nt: TGCAGCGTTGAAGATCTCCTGGCGGGGTCCTACAATGAGCAGTTCTTC
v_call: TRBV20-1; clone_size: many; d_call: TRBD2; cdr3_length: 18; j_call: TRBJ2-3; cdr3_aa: CSAIRNSGGAMWTDTQYF; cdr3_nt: TGCAGTGCTATAAGAAATAGCGGGGGGGCAATGTGGACAGATACGCAGTATTTT
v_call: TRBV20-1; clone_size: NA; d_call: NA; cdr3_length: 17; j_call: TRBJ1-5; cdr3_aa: CSARAHGDGYSNQPQHF; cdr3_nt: TGCAGTGCTAGAGCCCATGGGGACGGATATAGCAATCAGCCCCAGCATTTT
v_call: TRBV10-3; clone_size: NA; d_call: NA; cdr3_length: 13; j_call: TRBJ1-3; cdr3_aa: CAISEQGPNTIYF; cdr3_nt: TGTGCCATCAGTGAACAGGGACCAAACACCATATATTTT
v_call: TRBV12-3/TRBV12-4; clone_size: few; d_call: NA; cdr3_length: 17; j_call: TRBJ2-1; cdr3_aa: CASSTWFFAGTHNEQFF; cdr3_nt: TGTGCCAGCAGCACCTGGTTCTTCGCGGGAACTCACAATGAGCAGTTCTTC
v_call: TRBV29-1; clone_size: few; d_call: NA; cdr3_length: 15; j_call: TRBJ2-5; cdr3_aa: CSVDWVGGIHETQYF; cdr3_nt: TGCAGCGTTGATTGGGTAGGGGGGATCCACGAGACCCAGTACTTC
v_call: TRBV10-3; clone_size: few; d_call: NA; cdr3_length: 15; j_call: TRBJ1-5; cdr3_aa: CAISERPMGTQPQHF; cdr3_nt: TGTGCCATCAGTGAGCGACCCATGGGGACGCAGCCCCAGCATTTT
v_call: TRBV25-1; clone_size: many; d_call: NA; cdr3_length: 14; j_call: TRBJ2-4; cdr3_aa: CASSEWGVENIQYF; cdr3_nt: TGTGCCAGCAGTGAATGGGGGGTTGAAAACATTCAGTACTTC
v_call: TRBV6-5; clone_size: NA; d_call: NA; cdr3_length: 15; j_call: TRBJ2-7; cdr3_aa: CASSYSAGSSYEQYF; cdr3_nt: TGTGCCAGCAGTTACTCGGCTGGGAGCTCCTACGAGCAGTACTTC
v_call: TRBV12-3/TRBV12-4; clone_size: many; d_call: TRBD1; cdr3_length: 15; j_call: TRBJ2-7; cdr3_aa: CASRIRGEGAYEQYF; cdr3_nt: TGTGCCAGCAGAATCCGGGGCGAGGGGGCTTACGAGCAGTACTTC
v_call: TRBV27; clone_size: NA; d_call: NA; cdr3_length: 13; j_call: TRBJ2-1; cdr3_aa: CASSFGPQNEQFF; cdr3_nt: TGTGCCAGCAGTTTTGGCCCACAGAATGAGCAGTTCTTC
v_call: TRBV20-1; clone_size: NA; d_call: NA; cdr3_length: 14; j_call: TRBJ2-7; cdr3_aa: CSARGLTGTYEQYF; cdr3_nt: TGCAGTGCTAGAGGCTTAACAGGGACCTACGAGCAGTACTTC